This T cell receptor (beta chain) was observed in a study of T-cell memory formation after mild COVID-19. Looking at the study overall: Most TCR clusters belonged to a single donor. Broader study findings: Mainly in CM and EM were contracting CD4+ clones; CD8+ were in EMRA. Several responding clones turned up in pre-infection memory, indicating that cross-reactive memory may have taken part.

The CDR3 has 14 residues. Per germline, CDR1 GTSNPN and CDR2 SVGIG (reference sequence). J lost 4 bases, V lost 5 bases, and 8 bases had no gene match. Constant-segment primers were used for 5'RACE, and the resulting TCR alpha and TCR beta cDNA libraries carried sample barcodes and UMIs. TCRdb used MiXCR to reprocess the 5' RACE reads, holding one entry per CDR3 protein. The profile shows hundreds of thousands of distinct CDR3 sequences, approximately 15% of them singletons. Of note for this clonotype: Antigen specificity is unknown.

Sample: PBMCs or a T cell subset sorted from them (not recorded which). The V call is TRBV30, the J call TRBJ2-5; TRBD2 matches 9 bases. The sequence was obtained from a man in his late teens or twenties who had mild COVID-19 (a few samples of this study predate the infection). Cell type and time point are not known. For the CDR3, the DNA is TGTGCCTGGGGCAGCGGGGGGCCTGGAGAGACCCAGTACTTC. This translates into CAWGSGGPGETQYF.